These T cell receptor beta chains were read from a single sample in a study of long-term antiretroviral therapy in people with HIV. Clones were read by immunoSEQ multiplex PCR, and TCRdb kept only the in-frame ones, dropping some. The sample includes around 30,000 clones, 85% seen only once; the top ten take approximately 4.4%. The sample was unsorted PBMCs, taken 3.3 years after starting antiretroviral therapy. Receptor source: a young man with HIV. CDR3s include the opening cysteine and the closing phenylalanine or tryptophan. A D gene is named only where the DNA matches it firmly. Some rows mark clone size as missing; the rest say once, few, many or name a class of expanded clone.

.	TRBV18	TRBJ1-5	.	CASSRAQRGSNQPQHF	TGTGCCAGCTCACGGGCCCAGAGGGGAAGCAATCAGCCCCAGCATTTT
.	TRBV9	TRBJ2-7	.	CASSPEGGRGYEQYF	TGTGCCAGCAGCCCAGAGGGGGGGAGGGGGTACGAGCAGTACTTC
.	TRBV18	TRBJ2-2	TRBD2	CASSPLTSGGANTGELFF	TGTGCCAGCTCACCCCTGACTAGCGGGGGGGCGAACACCGGGGAGCTGTTTTTT
.	TRBV27	TRBJ2-1	.	CASSFGTGMGEQFF	TGTGCCAGCAGTTTCGGAACAGGGATGGGTGAGCAGTTCTTC
.	TRBV4-1	TRBJ2-7	.	CASSRLFFGTVHEQYF	TGCGCCAGCAGCCGCCTCTTTTTTGGGACTGTACACGAGCAGTACTTC
.	TRBV27	TRBJ2-7	TRBD2	CASSFLKTSGFYF	TGTGCCAGCAGTTTCCTCAAGACTAGCGGGTTCTACTTC
.	TRBV27	TRBJ2-7	TRBD1	CASSFGQVNSYEQYF	TGTGCCAGCAGCTTTGGACAGGTGAACTCCTACGAGCAGTACTTC
.	TRBV19	TRBJ2-7	TRBD1	CASSIRGQRDYEQYF	TGTGCCAGTAGTATAAGGGGACAGAGGGATTACGAGCAGTACTTC
.	TRBV13	TRBJ1-1	.	CASSFFQGNTEAFF	TGTGCCAGCAGCTTCTTTCAGGGGAACACTGAAGCTTTCTTT
.	TRBV28	TRBJ2-1	.	CASSFLSSSYNEQFF	TGTGCCAGCAGTTTCCTATCTAGCTCCTACAATGAGCAGTTCTTC
.	TRBV15	TRBJ1-1	.	CATSRAEVNTEAFF	TGTGCCACCAGCAGAGCGGAGGTGAACACTGAAGCTTTCTTT
.	TRBV5-1	TRBJ2-1	TRBD1	CASSHTGQGHNEQFF	TGCGCCAGCAGCCATACGGGACAGGGCCACAATGAGCAGTTCTTC
.	TRBV27	TRBJ2-1	TRBD2	CASSRLAGGLGDNEQFF	TGTGCCAGCAGTCGACTAGCGGGAGGGCTTGGGGACAATGAGCAGTTCTTC
.	TRBV7-9	TRBJ2-3	TRBD2	CASSVTSATDTQYF	TGTGCCAGCAGCGTTACTAGCGCCACAGATACGCAGTATTTT
.	TRBV6-1	TRBJ2-7	.	CASSAGYPYEQYF	TGTGCCAGCAGTGCTGGGTACCCTTACGAGCAGTACTTC
.	TRBV10-2	TRBJ1-4	.	CASRGTNEKLFF	TGCGCCAGCAGGGGTACTAATGAAAAACTGTTTTTT
once	TRBV25-1	TRBJ2-3	TRBD1	CATQGALTDTQYF	TGTGCCACACAGGGGGCTCTCACAGATACGCAGTATTTT
.	TRBV19	TRBJ1-2	.	CASASSTNYGYTF	TGTGCCAGCGCTAGTAGTACTAACTATGGCTACACCTTC
.	TRBV7-6	TRBJ2-1	TRBD1	CASSLSPQGRQFF	TGTGCCAGCAGCTTATCCCCACAGGGGCGGCAGTTCTTC
.	TRBV19	TRBJ2-7	.	CASSRGKGQYF	TGTGCCAGTAGTCGAGGGAAAGGGCAGTACTTC
.	TRBV6-5	TRBJ2-5	.	CASSRGAQETQYF	TGTGCCAGCAGCAGGGGGGCACAAGAGACCCAGTACTTC
once	TRBV4-3	TRBJ2-2	.	CASSQDSGAGELFF	TGCGCCAGCAGCCAAGATTCAGGGGCCGGGGAGCTGTTTTTT
.	TRBV5-1	TRBJ1-2	TRBD1	CASSLGQGAENYGYTF	TGCGCCAGCAGCTTAGGGCAGGGGGCCGAGAACTATGGCTACACCTTC
few	TRBV12-5	TRBJ2-7	.	CASGGGPYEQYF	TGTGCTAGTGGGGGAGGCCCCTACGAGCAGTACTTC
.	TRBV28	TRBJ1-1	TRBD1	CASRTRDSMNTEAFF	TGTGCCAGCAGGACCCGGGACAGTATGAACACTGAAGCTTTCTTT
.	TRBV19	TRBJ1-5	TRBD1	CASSIKQGTAGNQPQHF	TGTGCCAGTAGTATAAAACAGGGGACGGCGGGCAATCAGCCCCAGCATTTT
.	TRBV28	TRBJ1-1	TRBD1	CASRLQGLHTEAFF	TGTGCCAGCAGGTTACAGGGGCTCCACACTGAAGCTTTCTTT
.	TRBV18	TRBJ2-5	.	CASSEQNGLETQYF	TGTGCCAGCTCAGAACAAAACGGGTTGGAGACCCAGTACTTC
few	TRBV19	TRBJ1-2	.	CASSIDWTVLNYGYTF	TGTGCCAGTAGTATAGATTGGACAGTCTTGAACTATGGCTACACCTTC
.	TRBV18	TRBJ2-3	.	CASSGTKSTDTQYF	TGTGCCAGCTCTGGGACAAAAAGCACAGATACGCAGTATTTT
few	TRBV7-2	TRBJ2-7	TRBD1	CASSTGGEQYF	TGTGCCAGCAGCACAGGGGGCGAGCAGTACTTC
.	TRBV7-8	TRBJ1-4	TRBD1	CASSPRDREDEKLFF	TGTGCCAGCAGCCCCCGGGACAGGGAAGATGAAAAACTGTTTTTT
.	TRBV6-6	TRBJ1-2	.	CASSLSWTGDGYGYTF	TGTGCCAGCAGTTTATCTTGGACCGGGGATGGCTATGGCTACACCTTC
.	TRBV7-6	TRBJ2-3	.	CASSLRPKESTDTQYF	TGTGCCAGCAGCTTAAGGCCGAAGGAAAGCACAGATACGCAGTATTTT
.	TRBV9	TRBJ1-4	.	CASSVADFRVEEKLFF	TGTGCCAGCAGCGTAGCTGACTTCAGGGTGGAAGAAAAACTGTTTTTT
.	TRBV7-2	TRBJ1-3	.	CASSLGGQGISGNTIYF	TGTGCCAGCAGCTTAGGTGGGCAGGGGATTTCTGGAAACACCATATATTTT
.	TRBV6-5	TRBJ2-3	.	CASSEPRETDTQYF	TGTGCCAGCAGTGAGCCCAGAGAGACAGATACGCAGTATTTT
.	TRBV20-1	TRBJ2-3	.	CSAQWGDTQYF	TGCAGTGCTCAATGGGGAGATACGCAGTATTTT
.	TRBV5-1	TRBJ2-7	.	CASSLSDRREQYF	TGCGCCAGCAGCTTGAGTGACAGACGCGAGCAGTACTTC
.	TRBV4-1	TRBJ2-2	TRBD1	CASSRGQGSTGELFF	TGCGCCAGCAGCCGTGGACAGGGAAGCACCGGGGAGCTGTTTTTT
.	TRBV15	TRBJ2-2	.	CAIAISGDNTGELFF	TGTGCCATCGCGATTAGCGGAGACAACACCGGGGAGCTGTTTTTT
.	TRBV19	TRBJ2-7	.	CASSGYYEQYF	TGTGCCAGCTCCGGATACTACGAGCAGTACTTC
.	TRBV9	TRBJ2-2	TRBD2	CASSEPLAGGELFF	TGTGCCAGCAGCGAGCCCCTAGCGGGCGGGGAGCTGTTTTTT
once	TRBV9	TRBJ2-7	.	CASSVGGESSYEQYF	TGTGCCAGCAGCGTAGGAGGGGAGAGCTCCTACGAGCAGTACTTC
.	TRBV28	TRBJ1-5	.	CASSFQAFNQPQHF	TGTGCCAGCAGTTTCCAGGCCTTCAATCAGCCCCAGCATTTT
.	TRBV7-9	TRBJ1-1	TRBD1	CASSSGQGPLEAFF	TGTGCCAGCAGTTCGGGACAGGGTCCCCTTGAAGCTTTCTTT
.	TRBV7-9	TRBJ2-7	.	CASSFPDRYYEQYF	TGTGCCAGCAGCTTCCCCGACAGGTACTACGAGCAGTACTTC
.	TRBV28	TRBJ2-3	.	CASSLTSPSTDTQYF	TGTGCCAGCAGTTTAACAAGCCCCAGCACAGATACGCAGTATTTT
.	TRBV6-5	TRBJ2-7	.	CASSYSTDLGYEQYF	TGTGCCAGCAGTTACTCAACAGATCTGGGATACGAGCAGTACTTC
.	TRBV6-1	TRBJ2-1	.	CASNRWRGQNEQFF	TGTGCCAGCAACCGGTGGCGGGGGCAAAATGAGCAGTTCTTC
.	TRBV5-4	TRBJ2-1	.	CASSTGYNEQFF	TGTGCCAGCAGCACGGGATACAATGAGCAGTTCTTC
.	TRBV15	TRBJ2-5	TRBD2	CATSSHRLAGFQETQYF	TGTGCCACCAGCAGTCACAGACTAGCGGGCTTCCAAGAGACCCAGTACTTC
.	TRBV14	TRBJ1-2	.	CASSQQGRYGYTF	TGTGCCAGCAGCCAACAGGGGCGCTATGGCTACACCTTC
.	TRBV9	TRBJ2-7	.	CASSAQGHEQYF	TGTGCCAGCAGCGCTCAGGGTCACGAGCAGTACTTC
.	TRBV4-1	TRBJ2-1	.	CASSQKTAEVTGEQFF	TGCGCCAGCAGCCAAAAGACAGCGGAGGTTACCGGGGAGCAGTTCTTC
.	TRBV7-9	TRBJ2-1	TRBD1	CASSPRSGTGVSYNEQFF	TGTGCCAGCAGCCCAAGGTCCGGGACAGGGGTCTCCTACAATGAGCAGTTCTTC